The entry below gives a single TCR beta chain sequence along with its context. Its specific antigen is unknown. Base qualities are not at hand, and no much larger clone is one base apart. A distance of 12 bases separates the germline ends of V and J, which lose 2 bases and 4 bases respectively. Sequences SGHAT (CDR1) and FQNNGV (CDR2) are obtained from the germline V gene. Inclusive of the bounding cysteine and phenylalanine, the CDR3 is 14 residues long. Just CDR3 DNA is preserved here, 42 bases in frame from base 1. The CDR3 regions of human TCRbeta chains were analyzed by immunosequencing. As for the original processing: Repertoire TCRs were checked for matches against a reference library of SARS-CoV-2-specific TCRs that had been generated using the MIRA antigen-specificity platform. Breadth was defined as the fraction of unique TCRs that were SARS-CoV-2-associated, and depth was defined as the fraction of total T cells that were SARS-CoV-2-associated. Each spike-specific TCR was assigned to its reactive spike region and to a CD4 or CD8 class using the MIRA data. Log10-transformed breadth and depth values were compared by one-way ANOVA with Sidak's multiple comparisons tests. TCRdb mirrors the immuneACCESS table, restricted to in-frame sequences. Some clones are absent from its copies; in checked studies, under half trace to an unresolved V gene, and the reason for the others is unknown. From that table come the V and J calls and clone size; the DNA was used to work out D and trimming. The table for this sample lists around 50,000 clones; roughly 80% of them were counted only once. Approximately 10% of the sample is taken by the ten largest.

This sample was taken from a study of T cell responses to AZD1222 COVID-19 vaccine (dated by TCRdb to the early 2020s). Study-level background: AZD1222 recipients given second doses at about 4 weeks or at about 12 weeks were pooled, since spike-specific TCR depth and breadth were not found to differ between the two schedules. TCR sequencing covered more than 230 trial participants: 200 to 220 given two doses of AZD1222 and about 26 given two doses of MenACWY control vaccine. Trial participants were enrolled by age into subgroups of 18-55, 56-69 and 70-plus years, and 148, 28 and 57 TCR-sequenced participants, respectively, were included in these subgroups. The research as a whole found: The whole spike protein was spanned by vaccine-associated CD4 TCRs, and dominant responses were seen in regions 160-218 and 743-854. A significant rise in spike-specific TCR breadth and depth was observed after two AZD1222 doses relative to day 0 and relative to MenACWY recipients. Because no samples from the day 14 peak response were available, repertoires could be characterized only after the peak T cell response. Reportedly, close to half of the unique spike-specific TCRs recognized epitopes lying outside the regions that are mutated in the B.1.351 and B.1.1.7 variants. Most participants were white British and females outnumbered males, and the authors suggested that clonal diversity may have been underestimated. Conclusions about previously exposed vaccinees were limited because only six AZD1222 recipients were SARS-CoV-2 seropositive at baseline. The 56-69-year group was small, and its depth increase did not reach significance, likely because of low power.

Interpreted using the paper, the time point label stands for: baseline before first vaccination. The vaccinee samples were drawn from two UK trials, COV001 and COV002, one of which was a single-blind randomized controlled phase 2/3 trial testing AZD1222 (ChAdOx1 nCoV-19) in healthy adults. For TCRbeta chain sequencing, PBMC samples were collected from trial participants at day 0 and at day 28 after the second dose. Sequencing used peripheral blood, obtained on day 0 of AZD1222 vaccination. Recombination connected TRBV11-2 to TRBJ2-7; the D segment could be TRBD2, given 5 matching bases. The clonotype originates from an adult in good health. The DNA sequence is TGTGCCAGCAGCTTATTCGGGATAGGGTACGAGCAGTACTTC. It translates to CASSLFGIGYEQYF.